A single sample gave rise to the 22 T cell receptor beta chains below, sequenced in a study of neoadjuvant anti-PD-1 for oral cavity cancer. Generated by immunoSEQ multiplex PCR, the TCRdb table keeps only in-frame clones and is missing some. This sample carries approximately 15,000 clones, approximately 71% of them seen once, and the ten largest clones take less than 3%. Sequencing used PBMCs, obtained before nivolumab (anti-PD-1) treatment. Receptor source: a person between 35 and 79 years old with oral cavity squamous cell carcinoma.

The chain couples TRBV10-2 to TRBJ2-7; 7 bases align to TRBD2. The J segment lost 3 bases and the V segment lost 3 bases, leaving 5 bases of the junction unmatched. From germline, CDR1 is WSHSY and CDR2 SAAADI. This CDR3 has 14 residues. This CDR3 reads CASSDRGGNYEQYF. The CDR3 DNA reads as TGCGCCAGCAGTGATCGGGGAGGGAACTACGAGCAGTACTTC.

V gene TRBV19 combines with J gene TRBJ1-1; a weak D match, TRBD1 (5 bases). The germline V gene has CDR1 LNHDA and CDR2 SQIVND (reference sequence). The CDR3 covers 16 residues. V was clipped by 2 bases and J by 0 bases, with 13 bases between them. The CDR3 nucleotides are TGTGCCAGTAGTATAATTGGGGGTGGGGTGAACACTGAAGCTTTCTTT. Translated: CASSIIGGGVNTEAFF.

The CDR3 coding sequence is TGTGCCAGCAGTGAGGTTGGAGATAATAACTATGGCTACACCTTC. Translated, it gives CASSEVGDNNYGYTF. The chain couples TRBV2 to TRBJ1-2; D is uncertain. The CDR3 covers 15 residues. V dropped 3 bases and J dropped 1 base, with 12 bases sitting between them. Germline CDR1 is SNHLY and CDR2 is FYNNEI.

The chain has TRBV12-5 and TRBJ2-7, with D hard to call. Trimming stripped 6 bases from V and 6 bases from J, with 9 bases between. CDR1 is LGHNT, CDR2 FRNRAP, per germline. The CDR3 is 11 amino acids. Here the CDR3 DNA reads TGTGCTAGTGGGGCCTCTGGCGAGCAGTACTTC. Protein sequence: CASGASGEQYF.

V is TRBV27 and J is TRBJ2-7; D remains ambiguous. Looked up from germline, CDR1 is MNHEY and CDR2 is SMNVEV (reference sequence). Trimming cost V 2 bases and J 6 bases, with 8 bases left between them. CDR3 length: 12 residues. DNA of the CDR3: TGTGCCAGCAGTTTAGGGGAACTCGAGCAGTACTTC. Translating it yields CASSLGELEQYF.

The chain couples TRBV7-8 to TRBJ1-2, with 9 bases that match TRBD1. Germline V gene lookup returns CDR1 SGHVS and CDR2 FQNEAQ. J lost 2 bases, V lost 5 bases, and 3 bases had no gene match. The CDR3 runs to 14 residues. Written as DNA, the CDR3 is TGTGCCAGCAGCCGGGACAGGGACAACTATGGCTACACCTTC. As protein: CASSRDRDNYGYTF.

The V call is TRBV5-1, the J call TRBJ2-1; weak D call: TRBD1 (5 bases). The CDR3 sequence is 13 residues long. Between the trimmed V and J ends, which lost 6 bases and 7 bases, there was a span of 14 bases. Germline CDR1 and CDR2: SGHRS and YFSETQ. This chain's CDR3 is CASTLGQGNEQFF. The DNA for the CDR3 is TGCGCCAGCACCCTTGGGCAGGGTAATGAGCAGTTCTTC.

The chain links TRBV30 to TRBJ2-7; D may correspond to TRBD1 or TRBD2 (5 bases each). The CDR3 loop spans 12 amino acids. Looked up from germline, CDR1 is GTSNPN and CDR2 is SVGIG (reference sequence). V was trimmed by 4 bases and J by 5 bases, leaving 12 bases between them. CDR3 sequence reads: CAWNRGDHEQYF. Here the CDR3 DNA reads TGTGCCTGGAATCGAGGGGACCACGAGCAGTACTTC.

The chain employs TRBV6-1 and TRBJ1-1; no definite D call. Germline CDR1 and CDR2: MNHNS and SASEGT. The CDR3 runs 13 residues. The V end lost 6 bases, the J end lost 0 bases, and 8 bases lay between the germline ends. CDR3 DNA: TGTGCCAGCAGCGATACAGTGAACACTGAAGCTTTCTTT. Its protein product is CASSDTVNTEAFF.

In its sample, this clone was seen a few times. This sequence joins TRBV5-6 and TRBJ2-5, with D uncertain. The CDR3 covers 13 residues. With 2 bases removed from V and 5 bases from J, the gap between germline ends came to 10 bases. Germline-derived CDR1 and CDR2 are SGHDT and YYEEEE. The CDR3 nucleotides are TGTGCCAGCAGCTTCCCGCAGTCGGAGACCCAGTACTTC. This translates into CASSFPQSETQYF.

The chain is built from TRBV19 and TRBJ1-2; possible D gene TRBD1, 5 bases. From germline, CDR1 is LNHDA and CDR2 SQIVND (reference sequence). V dropped 4 bases and J dropped 8 bases, with 17 bases sitting between them. The CDR3 sequence is 14 residues long. Here the CDR3 reads CASSRDRAAEGYTF. The CDR3 DNA is TGTGCCAGTAGTAGGGACCGGGCAGCGGAAGGCTACACCTTC.

This clone was observed once. The rearrangement joins TRBV5-1 to TRBJ1-4; 12 bases fit TRBD1. Trimming took 4 bases from V and 6 from J; bases not matched to a gene: 7. Per the germline V gene, CDR1 is SGHRS and CDR2 is YFSETQ. This CDR3 is 16 amino acids long. The CDR3 DNA reads TGCGCCAGCAGCCCGGGACAGGGGGCAAGGGATGAAAAACTGTTTTTT. Translation gives CASSPGQGARDEKLFF. The full variable domain, its missing parts supplied by reference TRBV5-1 and TRBJ1-4, is KAGVTQTPRYLIKTRGQQVTLSCSPISGHRSVSWYQQTPGQGLQFLFEYFSETQRNKGNFPGRFSGRQFSNSRSEMNVSTLELGDSALYLCASSPGQGARDEKLFFGSGTQLSVL.

The chain employs TRBV6-6 and TRBJ2-1; D possibly corresponds to TRBD2 (6 bases). The CDR3 is made up of 16 amino acids. With 5 bases removed from V and 0 bases from J, the gap between germline ends came to 14 bases. Germline loops: CDR1 MNHNY, CDR2 SVGAGI (reference sequence). CDR3 sequence (DNA): TGTGCCAGCAGTGCGGGACGGGCAGCCTCCTACAATGAGCAGTTCTTC. This sequence encodes CASSAGRAASYNEQFF.

This chain joins TRBV5-6 and TRBJ1-2; D is unresolved. The CDR3 spans 15 residues. The V end lost 7 bases, the J end lost 0 bases, and 16 bases lay between the germline ends. CDR1 SGHDT and CDR2 YYEEEE come from the germline V gene. CDR3: CASLEGGNSNYGYTF. CDR3 nucleotide sequence: TGTGCCAGCTTGGAGGGCGGAAACTCTAACTATGGCTACACCTTC.

The chain combines TRBV2 with TRBJ2-1, with 7 positions matching TRBD2. Germline loops: CDR1 SNHLY, CDR2 FYNNEI. This CDR3 contains 15 residues. V shed 3 bases, J shed 1 base, and the junction held 3 bases outside the gene matches. The CDR3, as DNA: TGTGCCAGCAGTGAGAGCGGGACTTCCTACAATGAGCAGTTCTTC. Its protein is CASSESGTSYNEQFF.

The rearrangement uses TRBV5-1 and TRBJ2-7, with D tentatively TRBD1 or TRBD2 (6 bases each). V was shortened by 4 bases and J by 0 bases, with 14 bases between the two germline ends. Germline loops: CDR1 SGHRS, CDR2 YFSETQ. The length of the CDR3 is 15 residues. Written as DNA, the CDR3 is TGCGCCAGCAGCGAAGGGGGGAGCTACTCCTACGAGCAGTACTTC. Its protein is CASSEGGSYSYEQYF.

The chain has TRBV19 and TRBJ2-3; no reliable D call. Germline V CDR1 and CDR2: LNHDA, SQIVND (reference sequence). The CDR3 totals 11 residues. V was pared by 3 bases and J by 6 bases, with 4 bases between. The CDR3, as DNA: TGTGCCAGTAGTATCTTTGATACGCAGTATTTT. Its translation: CASSIFDTQYF.

The rearrangement joins TRBV6-5 to TRBJ1-2, with D tentatively TRBD1 (5 bases). Germline V gene sequence: CDR1 MNHEY, CDR2 SVGAGI. The V gene lost 6 bases and the J gene lost 6 bases, with 11 bases spanning the gap. The CDR3 runs 12 residues. CDR3 nucleotides: TGTGCCAGCAGCCCACGAGGGGATGGCTACACCTTC. This gives the protein CASSPRGDGYTF.

The chain links TRBV5-1 to TRBJ2-2, with a possible D match to TRBD2 (6 bases). The V end lost 4 bases, the J end lost 2 bases, and 12 bases lay between the germline ends. The CDR3 extends over 15 amino acids. Germline-derived CDR1 and CDR2 are SGHRS and YFSETQ. This CDR3 reads CASSPGGLNTGELFF. The CDR3 DNA is TGCGCCAGCAGCCCCGGGGGACTTAACACCGGGGAGCTGTTTTTT.

The rearrangement links TRBV2 to TRBJ2-5; 7 nucleotides line up with TRBD1. Germline V gene sequence: CDR1 SNHLY, CDR2 FYNNEI. CDR3 length equals 15 residues. Losses at the gene ends were 4 bases for V and 1 base for J; bases not matched to a gene: 6. The CDR3: CASSARDRGQETQYF. Written as DNA, the CDR3 is TGTGCCAGCAGTGCTCGGGACAGAGGCCAAGAGACCCAGTACTTC.

The chain has TRBV6-5 and TRBJ2-3; the D is unclear. Trimming stripped 0 bases from V and 2 bases from J, with 3 bases between. This CDR3 comprises 13 residues. Germline V CDR1 and CDR2: MNHEY, SVGAGI. CDR3 region: CASSYSNTDTQYF. The CDR3 coding sequence is TGTGCCAGCAGTTACTCCAACACAGATACGCAGTATTTT.

This clone appeared once. The chain employs TRBV11-2 and TRBJ2-1; tentatively, D is TRBD2 (6 bases). The germline gives CDR1 SGHAT, CDR2 FQNNGV. Trimming pared 0 bases from V and 3 bases from J, leaving 9 bases between. The CDR3 runs 15 residues. The CDR3 protein is CASSLELAGYNEQFF. CDR3 DNA: TGTGCCAGCAGCTTAGAACTAGCCGGCTACAATGAGCAGTTCTTC. The full variable domain, with the rest looked up from reference TRBV11-2 and TRBJ2-1, is EAGVAQSPRYKIIEKRQSVAFWCNPISGHATLYWYQQILGQGPKLLIQFQNNGVVDDSQLPKDRFSAERLKGVDSTLKIQPAKLEDSAVYLCASSLELAGYNEQFFGPGTRLTVL.